These 23 T cell receptor beta chains came from one sample sequenced in a study of PD-1 blockade in classical Hodgkin lymphoma. Time point indicated: cycle 4 day 1 (C4D1), after 5 to 7 weeks of nivolumab. Every patient was affected by relapse after autologous stem cell transplantation, while exposure to brentuximab vedotin was not uniform. Assay: immunoSEQ multiplex PCR; the TCRdb copy retains only in-frame clones and omits some. The table records under 80,000 clones, 87% of them present only once. The sequences come from peripheral blood mononuclear cells (PBMCs), collected before the fourth cycle of nivolumab. Receptor source: a human donor with classical Hodgkin lymphoma.

This chain connects TRBV18 to TRBJ2-7, with D unresolved. Germline lookup yields CDR1 KGHSH and CDR2 LQKENI. V lost 2 bases and J 0 bases, leaving 11 bases between the germline ends. This CDR3 comprises 15 residues. CDR3 DNA sequence: TGTGCCAGCTCACCAGCCCCAGGCGCCTCCTACGAGCAGTACTTC. Protein product: CASSPAPGASYEQYF.

This chain uses TRBV5-1 with TRBJ2-3, with D unclear. This CDR3 spans 14 amino acids. CDR1 is SGHRS and CDR2 is YFSETQ in the germline V gene. With 6 bases removed from V and 6 bases from J, the gap between germline ends came to 17 bases. CDR3: CASTPLIGADTQYF. The CDR3 DNA sequence: TGCGCCAGCACCCCGCTCATAGGCGCGGATACGCAGTATTTT.

This sequence joins TRBV29-1 and TRBJ1-2; TRBD1 matches 10 bases. The CDR3 sequence is 12 residues long. Trimming removed 3 bases from V and 5 bases from J; junction bases left unmatched: 0. Germline lookup yields CDR1 SQVTM and CDR2 ANQGSEA. The CDR3 protein is CSVEDRGYGYTF. In DNA, the CDR3 is TGCAGCGTTGAGGACAGGGGGTATGGCTACACCTTC.

The rearrangement links TRBV5-6 to TRBJ1-5; no reliable D call. CDR1 and CDR2 from the germline V gene are SGHDT and YYEEEE. The CDR3 has 13 amino acids. Trimming took 2 bases from V and 4 from J, leaving 7 bases between them. CDR3 nucleotide sequence: TGTGCCAGCAGCTTTTTGCTAAATCAGCCCCAGCATTTT. This encodes CASSFLLNQPQHF.

The rearrangement uses TRBV7-9 and TRBJ2-2; 16 nucleotides match TRBD2. Per the germline V gene, CDR1 is SEHNR and CDR2 is FQNEAQ (reference sequence). The CDR3 loop spans 17 amino acids. V shed 9 bases, J shed 4 bases, and the junction held 8 bases outside the gene matches. The CDR3 region is CASTGTSGGAVTGELFF. The CDR3 nucleotides are TGTGCCAGTACCGGGACTAGCGGGGGGGCAGTCACCGGGGAGCTGTTTTTT. Drawing the rest from reference TRBV7-9 and TRBJ2-2, the complete variable domain is DTGVSQNPRHKITKRGQNVTFRCDPISEHNRLYWYRQTLGQGPEFLTYFQNEAQLEKSRLLSDRFSAERPKGSFSTLEIQRTEQGDSAMYLCASTGTSGGAVTGELFFGEGSRLTVL.

Only one count was recorded for this clone. The genes are TRBV11-2 and TRBJ2-7; tentatively, D is TRBD1 (5 bases). Per the germline V gene, CDR1 is SGHAT and CDR2 is FQNNGV. The CDR3 covers 15 residues. Trimming shortened V by 1 base and J by 4 bases, and 14 bases separated the two germline ends. CDR3 amino acids: CASSLVAGHSYEQYF. CDR3 nucleotides: TGTGCCAGCAGCTTAGTGGCAGGGCATTCTTACGAGCAGTACTTC.

This chain connects TRBV7-9 to TRBJ1-1; 7 nucleotides agree with TRBD1. With 4 bases clipped from V and 8 bases from J, the junction kept 10 bases outside the gene matches. The CDR3 is 14 residues long. Germline lookup yields CDR1 SEHNR and CDR2 FQNEAQ (reference sequence). The CDR3 region is CASSYDRDSLEAFF. CDR3 in DNA: TGTGCCAGCAGCTACGACAGGGACTCCCTCGAAGCTTTCTTT. The full variable domain, with the rest looked up from reference TRBV7-9 and TRBJ1-1, is DTGVSQNPRHKITKRGQNVTFRCDPISEHNRLYWYRQTLGQGPEFLTYFQNEAQLEKSRLLSDRFSAERPKGSFSTLEIQRTEQGDSAMYLCASSYDRDSLEAFFGQGTRLTVV.

The chain employs TRBV5-1 and TRBJ2-2; the D call may be TRBD1 or TRBD2 (5 bases each). Germline V gene sequence: CDR1 SGHRS, CDR2 YFSETQ. The CDR3 has 14 residues. V dropped 7 bases and J dropped 0 bases, with 10 bases sitting between them. Written as DNA, the CDR3 is TGCGCCAGCTCCCGGGACGCGAACACCGGGGAGCTGTTTTTT. It yields the protein CASSRDANTGELFF.

V and J are TRBV5-1 and TRBJ2-7; 9 bases fit TRBD1. After removal of 3 bases from V and 6 bases from J, the junction contained 10 bases not matched to a gene. Germline values: CDR1 SGHRS, CDR2 YFSETQ. CDR3 length equals 15 residues. The CDR3 DNA reads TGCGCCAGCAGCTATGGAAGACAGGGGGGCATCGAGCAGTACTTC. This encodes CASSYGRQGGIEQYF.

This chain uses TRBV5-1 with TRBJ1-1, with TRBD1 as a possible D gene (5 bases). The V and J ends lost 3 bases and 2 bases respectively, with 11 bases between them. Looked up from germline, CDR1 is SGHRS and CDR2 is YFSETQ. This CDR3 is built from 14 residues. Written as DNA, the CDR3 is TGCGCCAGCAGCTCGACAGCGGGAAACACTGAAGCTTTCTTT. It codes for CASSSTAGNTEAFF. The variable domain in full, completed from reference TRBV5-1 and TRBJ1-1, reads KAGVTQTPRYLIKTRGQQVTLSCSPISGHRSVSWYQQTPGQGLQFLFEYFSETQRNKGNFPGRFSGRQFSNSRSEMNVSTLELGDSALYLCASSSTAGNTEAFFGQGTRLTVV.

This rearrangement joins TRBV5-6 to TRBJ1-4; D gene unclear. Germline V gives CDR1 SGHDT, CDR2 YYEEEE. V was pared by 0 bases and J by 4 bases, with 13 bases between. The CDR3 totals 16 residues. CDR3 loop: CASSLGLLGLNEKLFF. The CDR3 DNA sequence: TGTGCCAGCAGCTTGGGGTTGTTGGGCCTTAATGAAAAACTGTTTTTT.

The chain uses TRBV2 and TRBJ2-1, with D perhaps TRBD1 or TRBD2 (6 bases each). Germline CDR1 reads SNHLY; CDR2 reads FYNNEI. The CDR3 extends over 17 amino acids. Trimming took 7 bases from V and 3 from J, leaving 22 bases between them. CDR3 nucleotide sequence: TGTGCCAGCACCACCGCAGGGGTTAGGAGGGACTACAATGAGCAGTTCTTC. It is translated as CASTTAGVRRDYNEQFF.

The rearrangement links TRBV5-1 to TRBJ2-5, with TRBD2 matching 7 bases. This CDR3 contains 15 residues. V trimming: 7 bases; J trimming: 1 base; junction bases outside the gene matches: 10. The germline V gene encodes CDR1 SGHRS and CDR2 YFSETQ. This CDR3 reads CASGPTLAAQETQYF. The CDR3, as DNA: TGCGCCAGCGGCCCAACCCTAGCGGCCCAAGAGACCCAGTACTTC.

This rearrangement joins TRBV6-6 to TRBJ1-5; a weak D match, TRBD1 (5 bases). From germline, CDR1 is MNHNY and CDR2 SVGAGI (reference sequence). V was pared by 6 bases and J by 5 bases, with 14 bases between. The CDR3 has 14 amino acids. The DNA for the CDR3 is TGTGCCAGCAGACGCGGGACGGGGGATCAGCCCCAGCATTTT. It translates to CASRRGTGDQPQHF.

This sequence joins TRBV19 and TRBJ2-1; 9 nucleotides align to TRBD2. The CDR3 covers 17 residues. Per germline, CDR1 LNHDA and CDR2 SQIVND (reference sequence). J gave up 4 bases and V 5 bases, and 12 bases lay outside the gene matches. CDR3 loop: CASSPSSTSGMYNEQFF. CDR3 sequence (DNA): TGTGCCAGTAGTCCCTCCTCGACTAGCGGAATGTACAATGAGCAGTTCTTC.

The V call is TRBV4-2, the J call TRBJ1-1; D is uncertain. CDR1 and CDR2 (germline): LGHNA, YNFKEQ. CDR3 length: 14 residues. V lost 0 bases and J 8 bases, leaving 13 bases between the germline ends. Written as DNA, the CDR3 is TGTGCCAGCAGCCAAGACCCCGGCTTGGGAGAAGCTTTCTTT. Translated, it gives CASSQDPGLGEAFF.

The V and J genes are TRBV2 and TRBJ2-7; the D is unclear. CDR3 length equals 13 residues. Germline V lookup: CDR1 SNHLY, CDR2 FYNNEI. The V end was cut by 6 bases, the J end by 0 bases, with 9 bases between. The CDR3 nucleotides are TGTGCCAGCAGGCTCACGAGCTCCTACGAGCAGTACTTC. Protein sequence: CASRLTSSYEQYF.

The V call is TRBV5-1, the J call TRBJ1-1; D is ambiguous. The length of the CDR3 is 15 residues. Germline V lookup: CDR1 SGHRS, CDR2 YFSETQ. Deletions cut 4 bases from V and 0 bases from J, with 13 bases between. CDR3 in amino acids: CASSVAGRMNTEAFF. CDR3 coding DNA: TGCGCCAGCAGCGTGGCCGGACGGATGAACACTGAAGCTTTCTTT.

This rearrangement joins TRBV7-9 to TRBJ1-4; D gene ambiguous. There are 15 residues in the CDR3. The germline V gene encodes CDR1 SEHNR and CDR2 FQNEAQ (reference sequence). The V gene lost 2 bases and the J gene lost 0 bases, with 7 bases spanning the gap. In DNA form, the CDR3 reads TGTGCCAGCAGCTTACGGGAGACAACTAATGAAAAACTGTTTTTT. This sequence encodes CASSLRETTNEKLFF. The complete variable domain, with remaining parts taken from reference TRBV7-9 and TRBJ1-4, reads DTGVSQNPRHKITKRGQNVTFRCDPISEHNRLYWYRQTLGQGPEFLTYFQNEAQLEKSRLLSDRFSAERPKGSFSTLEIQRTEQGDSAMYLCASSLRETTNEKLFFGSGTQLSVL.

The CDR3: CASSRQGSYNEQFF. The CDR3 bases are TGTGCCAGTAGTAGACAGGGCTCCTACAATGAGCAGTTCTTC. This chain uses TRBV19 with TRBJ2-1, with 7 positions matching TRBD1. CDR1 and CDR2 from the germline V gene are LNHDA and SQIVND (reference sequence). Unmatched junction bases numbered 0, after V lost 4 bases and J lost 0 bases. The CDR3 runs to 14 residues.

J is TRBJ2-1 and V is TRBV9; TRBD2 matches at 11 bases. Germline trimming cut 3 bases from V and 6 bases from J; bases unmatched to any gene: 5. The CDR3 has 15 amino acids. Germline V gives CDR1 SGDLS, CDR2 YYNGEE. The CDR3 reads CASSALSGGANEQFF. CDR3 sequence (DNA): TGTGCCAGCAGCGCACTTAGCGGGGGGGCCAATGAGCAGTTCTTC. The whole variable domain, remainder taken from reference TRBV9 and TRBJ2-1, is DSGVTQTPKHLITATGQRVTLRCSPRSGDLSVYWYQQSLDQGLQFLIQYYNGEERAKGNILERFSAQQFPDLHSELNLSSLELGDSALYFCASSALSGGANEQFFGPGTRLTVL.

J is TRBJ1-2 and V is TRBV4-1; 7 bases align to TRBD1. The V segment lost 1 base and the J segment 11 bases; nucleotides outside the gene matches: 7. Germline CDR1 reads MGHRA; CDR2 reads YSYEKL. The CDR3 length is 13 residues. The CDR3 nucleotides read TGCGCCAGCAGCCAAGGACAGGGCACACTGTACACCTTC. Translated, it gives CASSQGQGTLYTF.

The V and J genes are TRBV19 and TRBJ1-1, with D uncertain. The CDR3 consists of 11 residues. Between the trimmed V and J ends, which lost 5 bases and 11 bases, there was a span of 12 bases. Germline V gene sequence: CDR1 LNHDA, CDR2 SQIVND (reference sequence). The CDR3, as DNA: TGTGCCAGTAGTCCTGGGGTGGCTGCTTTCTTT. Encoded protein: CASSPGVAAFF.